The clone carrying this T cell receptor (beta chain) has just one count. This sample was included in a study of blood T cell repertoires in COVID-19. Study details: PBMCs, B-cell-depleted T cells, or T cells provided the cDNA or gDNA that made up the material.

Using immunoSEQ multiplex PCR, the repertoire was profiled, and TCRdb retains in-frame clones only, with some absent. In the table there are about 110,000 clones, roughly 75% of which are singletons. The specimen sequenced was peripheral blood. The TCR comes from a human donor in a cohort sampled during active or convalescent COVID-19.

CDR3 bases: TGTGCCGCTTCACGCGCACCGACTTACAATGAGCAGTTCTTC. Residues: CAASRAPTYNEQFF. V gene TRBV7-9 combines with J gene TRBJ2-1; D is undetermined. Looked up from germline, CDR1 is SEHNR and CDR2 is FQNEAQ (reference sequence). The CDR3 is made up of 14 amino acids. V was pared by 11 bases and J by 4 bases, with 18 bases between.